What follows is one TCR beta chain and its context. Antigen: not known. The study ran its PCR with 60 Vbeta and 13 Jbeta primers. As handled by the study authors: An analysis performed later counted 73 million or so unique TCR beta chains (around 11 million of them shared). The data were produced by immunoSEQ multiplex PCR, yet TCRdb's version contains in-frame clones alone and is incomplete. From that table come the V and J calls and clone size; the DNA was used to work out D and trimming. The sample shows 150,000 or so clones, roughly 80% of them seen only once. Germline CDR1 SGHVS, CDR2 FQNEAQ. This CDR3 has 17 amino acids. The V and J ends lost 5 bases and 2 bases, in that order; junction bases with no gene match: 9. This entry comes from a study of cytomegalovirus exposure and HLA in healthy donors. General study results and limits: In a later analysis, TCR beta V- and J-gene trimming was associated with a missense DCLRE1C variant.

This chain joins TRBV7-8 and TRBJ1-5; TRBD1 matches at 10 bases. Sequencing input: PBMCs. The clonotype comes from a female donor in good health and CMV-seronegative. CDR3: CASSTQSGTGGNQPQHF. The CDR3 DNA reads TGTGCCAGCAGCACACAATCCGGGACAGGGGGCAATCAGCCCCAGCATTTT.